The source of this T cell receptor (beta chain) is a study of blood T cell repertoires in COVID-19. Here immunoSEQ multiplex PCR was the method, and the copy in TCRdb shows in-frame clones only, minus some. The sample contains about 290,000 clones, roughly nine tenths of which appear only once. V dropped 3 bases and J dropped 8 bases, with 13 bases sitting between them. Germline V lookup: CDR1 GTSNPN, CDR2 SVGIG (reference sequence). CDR3 length equals 13 residues. The sequence came from a woman aged 40 to 50 who had recovered from COVID-19. Sequenced sample: PBMCs or T cells enriched from blood (not recorded which). The V and J genes are TRBV30 and TRBJ1-4; no firm D call. The CDR3 bases are TGTGCCTGGAGCCCCCACTTGAACGAAAAACTGTTTTTT. Its protein product is CAWSPHLNEKLFF. The complete variable domain, with remaining parts taken from reference TRBV30 and TRBJ1-4, reads SQTIHQWPATLVQPVGSPLSLECTVEGTSNPNLYWYRQAAGRGLQLLFYSVGIGQISSEVPQNLSASRPQDRQFILSSKKLLLSDSGFYLCAWSPHLNEKLFFGSGTQLSVL.